One and the same sample provided the 24 T cell receptor beta chains below, sequenced in a study of blood T cell repertoires in COVID-19. This table comes from immunoSEQ multiplex PCR, and its TCRdb copy is limited to in-frame clones, with some not included. In the table there are 150,000 or so clones, about 85% of which are singletons. The sequenced sample was peripheral blood. These receptors were obtained from a human donor with acute or convalescent COVID-19. The donor label of this sample is uncertain.

This clone was observed a single time. The V and J genes are TRBV7-9 and TRBJ2-1, with 10 bases lining up with TRBD2. Per the germline V gene, CDR1 is SEHNR and CDR2 is FQNEAQ (reference sequence). The trim removed 5 bases at V and 8 bases at J, leaving 12 bases unmatched. The CDR3 runs 16 residues. CDR3 sequence (DNA): TGTGCCAGCAGCACCCCGGTAGCGGGGGGTCCCGATGAGCAGTTCTTC. This codes for CASSTPVAGGPDEQFF. Together with reference TRBV7-9 and TRBJ2-1, the CDR3 gives the full variable domain: DTGVSQNPRHKITKRGQNVTFRCDPISEHNRLYWYRQTLGQGPEFLTYFQNEAQLEKSRLLSDRFSAERPKGSFSTLEIQRTEQGDSAMYLCASSTPVAGGPDEQFFGPGTRLTVL.

V and J are TRBV6-5 and TRBJ2-1; 10 bases match TRBD2. Germline V gives CDR1 MNHEY, CDR2 SVGAGI. V shed 7 bases, J shed 3 bases, and the junction held 3 bases outside the gene matches. The CDR3 runs to 14 residues. CDR3 protein: CASTIAGGYNEQFF. CDR3 bases: TGTGCCAGCACCATAGCGGGGGGCTACAATGAGCAGTTCTTC.

The gene calls are TRBV7-2 and TRBJ2-7; D is ambiguous. This CDR3 has 12 residues. CDR1 is SGHTA, CDR2 FQGNSA, per germline. Trimming stripped 3 bases from V and 2 bases from J, with 5 bases between. The CDR3 reads CASSFTAYEQYF. The CDR3 nucleotides are TGTGCCAGCAGCTTCACTGCCTACGAGCAGTACTTC.

CDR3 nucleotides: TGTGCCAGTAGTATCCTCCCAGGGAACACTGAAGCTTTCTTT. It codes for CASSILPGNTEAFF. The rearrangement links TRBV19 to TRBJ1-1; the D is unclear. CDR3 size: 14 residues. Trimming took 3 bases from V and 1 from J, leaving 9 bases between them. Per germline, CDR1 LNHDA and CDR2 SQIVND (reference sequence).

The chain joins TRBV9 to TRBJ2-5; TRBD2 might be the D (6 bases). This CDR3 comprises 16 residues. Germline CDR1 reads SGDLS; CDR2 reads YYNGEE. V was shortened by 1 base and J by 1 base, with 14 bases between the two germline ends. The CDR3 DNA sequence: TGTGCCAGCAGCGTATATTCGAGCGGGCTCCAAGAGACCCAGTACTTC. Its protein product is CASSVYSSGLQETQYF.

The chain combines TRBV10-2 with TRBJ1-5; weak D call: TRBD1 (6 bases). Trimming pared 4 bases from V and 2 bases from J, leaving 9 bases between. The CDR3 is 14 residues long. The germline gives CDR1 WSHSY, CDR2 SAAADI. CDR3: CASSGGQRNQPQHF. In DNA, the CDR3 is TGCGCCAGCAGTGGCGGACAGCGCAATCAGCCCCAGCATTTT.

CDR3 sequence: CASSLRTAVNSPLHF. The CDR3, as DNA: TGTGCCAGCAGTTTAAGGACAGCGGTTAATTCACCCCTCCACTTT. The chain joins TRBV28 to TRBJ1-6; D possibly corresponds to TRBD1 (6 bases). Trimming stripped 2 bases from V and 6 bases from J, with 11 bases between. Germline V gives CDR1 MDHEN, CDR2 SYDVKM. The CDR3 has 15 residues.

The genes are TRBV7-8 and TRBJ2-5, with a possible D match to TRBD2 (7 bases). The CDR3 sequence is 15 residues long. Germline CDR1 is SGHVS and CDR2 is FQNEAQ. V dropped 0 bases and J dropped 4 bases, with 12 bases sitting between them. The CDR3 DNA reads as TGTGCCAGCAGCTTAGCGGGGGGGCTAGGAGAGACCCAGTACTTC. It specifies CASSLAGGLGETQYF.

V usage is TRBV5-1 and J usage is TRBJ1-4, with D perhaps TRBD1 (6 bases). Trimming cost V 0 bases and J 7 bases, with 16 bases left between them. This CDR3 is built from 16 residues. CDR1 SGHRS and CDR2 YFSETQ come from the germline V gene. The CDR3 loop reads CASSLGSGVGSEKLFF. The CDR3 coding sequence is TGCGCCAGCAGCTTGGGCTCAGGGGTGGGCAGTGAAAAACTGTTTTTT. Variable domain in full (rest from reference TRBV5-1 and TRBJ1-4): KAGVTQTPRYLIKTRGQQVTLSCSPISGHRSVSWYQQTPGQGLQFLFEYFSETQRNKGNFPGRFSGRQFSNSRSEMNVSTLELGDSALYLCASSLGSGVGSEKLFFGSGTQLSVL.

V and J are TRBV5-4 and TRBJ1-1, with no clear D. CDR1 and CDR2 (germline): SGHNT, YYREEE (reference sequence). Trimming stripped 4 bases from V and 6 bases from J, with 19 bases between. The CDR3 is made up of 15 amino acids. CDR3 bases: TGTGCCAGCAGCCGGTCGGGTACAAGCTCGGCTGAAGCTTTCTTT. Translating it yields CASSRSGTSSAEAFF.

The chain uses TRBV6-1 and TRBJ1-5; D not certain. Per the germline V gene, CDR1 is MNHNS and CDR2 is SASEGT. Trimming pared 0 bases from V and 6 bases from J, leaving 12 bases between. The length of the CDR3 is 15 residues. The CDR3 DNA follows: TGTGCCAGCAGTGAAGCGTCGGTGCGAATTCAGCCCCAGCATTTT. Its translation: CASSEASVRIQPQHF.

The V gene is TRBV2, the J gene TRBJ1-2; the match to TRBD1 covers 9 bases. Unmatched junction bases numbered 10, after V lost 7 bases and J lost 4 bases. The CDR3 is 15 residues long. Germline loops: CDR1 SNHLY, CDR2 FYNNEI. The CDR3 DNA sequence: TGTGCCAGCAACGCGGGACAGGGATACATCTATGGCTACACCTTC. Translating gives CASNAGQGYIYGYTF.

The chain combines TRBV5-5 with TRBJ2-1; no definite D call. Trimming removed 5 bases from V and 6 bases from J, with 18 bases in between. The CDR3 spans 15 residues. Germline V CDR1 and CDR2: SGHKS, YYEKEE (reference sequence). The CDR3 coding sequence is TGTGCCAGCAGGTCACGGGTCATGAGGAGCAATGAGCAGTTCTTC. Its protein is CASRSRVMRSNEQFF.

The V gene is TRBV24-1, the J gene TRBJ1-1; the match to TRBD1 covers 7 bases. The CDR3 has 15 amino acids. CDR1 and CDR2 (germline): KGHDR, SFDVKD. J was trimmed by 1 base and V by 2 bases; bases with no gene match: 3. CDR3 in amino acids: CATSDSTGTNTEAFF. The DNA for the CDR3 is TGTGCCACCAGTGATTCGACAGGGACGAACACTGAAGCTTTCTTT.

The rearrangement links TRBV18 to TRBJ1-5; D gene unclear. The CDR3 loop spans 19 amino acids. CDR1 is KGHSH, CDR2 LQKENI, per germline. V lost 2 bases, J lost 0 bases, and 20 bases lay in between. CDR3 DNA sequence: TGTGCCAGCTCACCAGGGAGGAGAGAGATGAAGAATAGCAATCAGCCCCAGCATTTT. It yields the protein CASSPGRREMKNSNQPQHF.

The chain uses TRBV5-1 and TRBJ1-6; 8 bases align to TRBD1. Trimming removed 1 base from V and 10 bases from J; junction bases left unmatched: 7. The V gene's germline CDR1 is SGHRS and CDR2 YFSETQ. The CDR3 loop spans 15 amino acids. CDR3 nucleotides: TGCGCCAGCAGCTTGAACACAGGGGGAAGCTCACCCCTCCACTTT. Amino acids: CASSLNTGGSSPLHF.

The chain employs TRBV10-3 and TRBJ1-2; no clear D gene. This CDR3 region has 14 residues. Germline values: CDR1 ENHRY, CDR2 SYGVKD. The V end was cut by 3 bases, the J end by 5 bases, with 13 bases between. CDR3 nucleotides: TGTGCCATCAGTGATCCAGGTATTGGATATGGCTACACCTTC. Protein: CAISDPGIGYGYTF.

The chain is built from TRBV11-2 and TRBJ1-6, with D possibly TRBD1 on 5 matching bases. Germline values: CDR1 SGHAT, CDR2 FQNNGV. V gave up 6 bases and J gave up 5 bases, with 11 bases separating them. The CDR3 spans 14 residues. CDR3 sequence: CASSRAGNNSPLHF. The CDR3 DNA reads TGTGCCAGCAGTCGGGCAGGGAATAATTCACCCCTCCACTTT.

The chain combines TRBV5-1 with TRBJ1-4; D not resolved. Germline V gene lookup returns CDR1 SGHRS and CDR2 YFSETQ. The V end lost 0 bases, the J end lost 0 bases, and 9 bases lay between the germline ends. The CDR3 spans 16 residues. The DNA for the CDR3 is TGCGCCAGCAGCTTGGAGGAGGGCTCAACTAATGAAAAACTGTTTTTT. Translated: CASSLEEGSTNEKLFF.

J is TRBJ1-5 and V is TRBV12-3 or TRBV12-4; no reliable D call. This CDR3 comprises 13 residues. With 6 bases removed from V and 8 bases from J, the gap between germline ends came to 14 bases. DNA of the CDR3: TGTGCCAGCAGAGTCGGGGTCGGCGAGCCCCAGCATTTT. Translation gives CASRVGVGEPQHF.

The chain employs TRBV6-1 and TRBJ2-6; D is unclear. The germline V gene encodes CDR1 MNHNS and CDR2 SASEGT. Trimming cost V 1 base and J 0 bases, with 16 bases left between them. The CDR3 sequence is 19 residues long. CDR3 residues: CASSEGAGFVSSGANVLTF. In nucleotides, the CDR3 is TGTGCCAGCAGTGAAGGGGCAGGTTTCGTGAGCTCTGGGGCCAACGTCCTGACTTTC.

In DNA, the CDR3 is TGTGCCAGCGTAAATCGACAGACCACCTACGAGCAGTACTTC. It is translated as CASVNRQTTYEQYF. The gene calls are TRBV2 and TRBJ2-7; tentative D call: TRBD1 (5 bases). V was cut by 8 bases and J by 2 bases, with 16 bases left in between. The CDR3 runs 14 residues. From germline, CDR1 is SNHLY and CDR2 FYNNEI.

The chain has TRBV6-5 and TRBJ2-5; TRBD2 matches at 11 bases. V was pared by 6 bases and J by 5 bases, with 5 bases of the junction left unmatched. Germline V CDR1 and CDR2: MNHEY, SVGAGI. This CDR3 has 14 amino acids. This CDR3 reads CASRLAGARETQYF. The CDR3 DNA is TGTGCCAGCAGACTAGCGGGGGCAAGGGAGACCCAGTACTTC.

This chain links TRBV4-2 with TRBJ2-3, with TRBD2 matching 9 bases. Losses at the gene ends were 2 bases for V and 2 bases for J; bases not matched to a gene: 2. Germline V CDR1 and CDR2: LGHNA, YNFKEQ. The CDR3 totals 15 residues. The CDR3 bases are TGTGCCAGCAGCCAACGCGGGGGGGCCACAGATACGCAGTATTTT. The encoded protein is CASSQRGGATDTQYF.